This TCR beta chain came from a study of T cell changes during pregnancy in multiple sclerosis. Generated by immunoSEQ multiplex PCR, the TCRdb table keeps only in-frame clones and is missing some. This sample has tens of thousands of clones, with 90% found just once. V shed 2 bases and J shed 9 bases, with 7 bases lying between them. In germline, CDR1 is LNHNV, CDR2 YYDKDF (reference sequence). The CDR3 is made up of 12 amino acids. The chain uses TRBV15 and TRBJ2-2, with D perhaps matching TRBD2 (5 bases). This clonotype was sampled from a female donor with multiple sclerosis, enrolled in a pregnancy study. The material sequenced was CD4+ T cells from peripheral blood mononuclear cells, taken in the second trimester of pregnancy. The CDR3 loop reads CATSRTGRELFF. The CDR3 DNA sequence: TGTGCCACCAGCAGAACGGGAAGGGAGCTGTTTTTT.